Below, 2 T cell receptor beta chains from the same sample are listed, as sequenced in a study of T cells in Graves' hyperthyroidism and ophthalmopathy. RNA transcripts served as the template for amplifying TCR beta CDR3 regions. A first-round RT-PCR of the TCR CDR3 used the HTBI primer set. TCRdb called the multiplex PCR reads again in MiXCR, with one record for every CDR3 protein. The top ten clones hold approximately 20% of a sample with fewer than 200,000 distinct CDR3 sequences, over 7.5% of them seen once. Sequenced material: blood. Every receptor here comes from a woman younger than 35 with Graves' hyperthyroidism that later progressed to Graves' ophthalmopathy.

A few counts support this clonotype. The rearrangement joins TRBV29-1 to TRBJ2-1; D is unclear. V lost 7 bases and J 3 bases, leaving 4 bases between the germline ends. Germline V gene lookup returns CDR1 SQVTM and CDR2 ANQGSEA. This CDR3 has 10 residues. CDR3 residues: CSAHYNEQFF. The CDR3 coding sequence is TGCAGCGCACACTACAATGAGCAGTTCTTC.

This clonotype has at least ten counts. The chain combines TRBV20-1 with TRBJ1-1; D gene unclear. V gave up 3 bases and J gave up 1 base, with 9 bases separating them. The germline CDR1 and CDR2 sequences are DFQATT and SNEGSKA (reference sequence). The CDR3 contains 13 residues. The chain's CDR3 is CSASSSQNTEAFF. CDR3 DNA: TGCAGTGCTAGTTCGAGTCAGAACACTGAAGCTTTCTTT.